The clone carrying this T cell receptor beta chain was observed at least ten times. These data originate in a study of T cells in Graves' hyperthyroidism and ophthalmopathy. Researchers took RNA transcripts and amplified the TCR beta CDR3 regions from them. The HTBI primer set served for first-round RT-PCR of the TCR CDR3. One entry per CDR3 protein, called by TCRdb with MiXCR from the multiplex PCR reads. This table has about 400,000 distinct CDR3 sequences, approximately 15% appearing once. The junction had 6 bases not matched to a gene; V was cut back by 7 bases and J by 4 bases. From germline, CDR1 is MNHEY and CDR2 SVGEGT. The CDR3 extends over 13 amino acids.

The origin of this receptor is a woman younger than 35 with Graves' hyperthyroidism that later progressed to Graves' ophthalmopathy. Sequences were obtained from blood. J is TRBJ1-2 and V is TRBV6-2 or TRBV6-3; 7 nucleotides line up with TRBD1. The CDR3 is CASTAGQSYGYTF. The CDR3 DNA follows: TGTGCCAGCACCGCGGGACAGTCCTATGGCTACACCTTC.